The rows below give T cell receptor beta chains drawn from one sample of a study of T cells in Graves' hyperthyroidism and ophthalmopathy. TCRdb analysed the multiplex PCR reads with MiXCR anew, one entry per CDR3 protein. The sample carries around 600,000 distinct CDR3 sequences, roughly 14% recorded once. Specimen: blood. The receptor source for this set is a woman between 45 and 65 years old with Graves' ophthalmopathy. The CDR3 runs from the conserved cysteine through the conserved F or W. D genes are given only for firm matches. Only some rows state a clone size, as once, few, many or a class for expanded clones.

CDR3nt: TGTGCCAGCAGCCCACAGGGGGCCTCTGGAAACACCATATATTTT
CDR3aa: CASSPQGASGNTIYF
j_gene: TRBJ1-3
v_gene: TRBV7-9
abundance: few
d_gene: TRBD1
len: 15

CDR3nt: TGTGCCAGAAGACAGTCCGGGGAGCTGTTTTTT
CDR3aa: CARRQSGELFF
j_gene: TRBJ2-2
v_gene: TRBV2
abundance: many
d_gene: NA
len: 11

CDR3nt: TGTGCCAGCCCTTCTACCGGGACTAGCGGGAACACAGATACGCAGTATTTT
CDR3aa: CASPSTGTSGNTDTQYF
j_gene: TRBJ2-3
v_gene: TRBV3-2
abundance: NA
d_gene: NA
len: 17

CDR3nt: TGTGCCTGGAGTTTCCCGTTCGGTAGCGGGGGAAGGAGCTCCTACAATGAGCAGTTCTTC
CDR3aa: CAWSFPFGSGGRSSYNEQFF
j_gene: TRBJ2-1
v_gene: TRBV30
abundance: many
d_gene: TRBD2
len: 20

CDR3nt: TGTGCCAGCAGCTCTTGGCCCGGGCCATCAGATACGCAGTATTTT
CDR3aa: CASSSWPGPSDTQYF
j_gene: TRBJ2-3
v_gene: TRBV7-9
abundance: NA
d_gene: NA
len: 15

CDR3nt: TGCGCCAGCACCACCTCGGACGTGGCCTATGAGCAGTTCTTC
CDR3aa: CASTTSDVAYEQFF
j_gene: TRBJ2-1
v_gene: TRBV5-1
abundance: many
d_gene: NA
len: 14

CDR3nt: TGTGCCAGCAGCTTGGGCGGGGGGCCGGGGGAGCTGTTTTTT
CDR3aa: CASSLGGGPGELFF
j_gene: TRBJ2-2
v_gene: TRBV5-5
abundance: few
d_gene: TRBD2
len: 14

CDR3nt: TGTGCCAGCAGCTTAGTCCCTACCGACAATGAGCAGTTCTTC
CDR3aa: CASSLVPTDNEQFF
j_gene: TRBJ2-1
v_gene: TRBV7-8
abundance: few
d_gene: NA
len: 14

CDR3nt: TGTGCCAGCAGAGGGACTAGCGGGAGGGCCGTAACAGATACGCAGTATTTT
CDR3aa: CASRGTSGRAVTDTQYF
j_gene: TRBJ2-3
v_gene: TRBV6-2/TRBV6-3
abundance: NA
d_gene: TRBD2
len: 17

CDR3nt: TGTGCCAGCAGTTTAGCCGGGGGAGGGCCTCGGGCCAACGTCCTGACTTTC
CDR3aa: CASSLAGGGPRANVLTF
j_gene: TRBJ2-6
v_gene: TRBV12-3/TRBV12-4
abundance: NA
d_gene: TRBD2
len: 17

CDR3nt: TGTGCCAGCAGTTACTCGGAGTTTGGGAGGAGTTTCACTGAAGCTTTCTTT
CDR3aa: CASSYSEFGRSFTEAFF
j_gene: TRBJ1-1
v_gene: TRBV6-5
abundance: few
d_gene: NA
len: 17

CDR3nt: TGTGCCAGCAGTTTACCCCGGACAGGGGGGGAGACCCAGTACTTC
CDR3aa: CASSLPRTGGETQYF
j_gene: TRBJ2-5
v_gene: TRBV28
abundance: many
d_gene: TRBD1
len: 15

CDR3nt: TGTGCCGGCAGCTTAGTACGGCTAGCGGTTTACAATGAGCAGTTCTTC
CDR3aa: CAGSLVRLAVYNEQFF
j_gene: TRBJ2-1
v_gene: TRBV7-2
abundance: NA
d_gene: TRBD2
len: 16

CDR3nt: TGTGCCAGCAGTGAACGGGGGCTCTCCAAAAGCACAGATACGCAGTATTTT
CDR3aa: CASSERGLSKSTDTQYF
j_gene: TRBJ2-3
v_gene: TRBV2
abundance: many
d_gene: NA
len: 17

CDR3nt: TGCGCCAGCAGCGACTCCGGGACTAGCGGACACTCCTACGAGCAGTACTTC
CDR3aa: CASSDSGTSGHSYEQYF
j_gene: TRBJ2-7
v_gene: TRBV5-1
abundance: many
d_gene: TRBD2
len: 17

CDR3nt: TGCAGTGCTAGAGACCCCGGGACTAGTCCTAATGAGCAGTTCTTC
CDR3aa: CSARDPGTSPNEQFF
j_gene: TRBJ2-1
v_gene: TRBV20-1
abundance: NA
d_gene: TRBD2
len: 15

CDR3nt: TGTGCCACCCAGCTTGGGACCGGGGAGCTGTTTTTT
CDR3aa: CATQLGTGELFF
j_gene: TRBJ2-2
v_gene: TRBV28
abundance: NA
d_gene: NA
len: 12

CDR3nt: TGTGCTAGCAGCCCTAAAGTACTAGAAGAGACCCAGTACTTC
CDR3aa: CASSPKVLEETQYF
j_gene: TRBJ2-5
v_gene: TRBV7-7
abundance: NA
d_gene: NA
len: 14

CDR3nt: TGTGCCAGCAGTTACGCTCGGACAGCTAGCTATGGCTACACCTTC
CDR3aa: CASSYARTASYGYTF
j_gene: TRBJ1-2
v_gene: TRBV6-5
abundance: NA
d_gene: NA
len: 15

CDR3nt: TGTGCCAGCACCGCCAGCGGGATATACAATGAGCAGTTCTTC
CDR3aa: CASTASGIYNEQFF
j_gene: TRBJ2-1
v_gene: TRBV28
abundance: many
d_gene: TRBD2
len: 14

CDR3nt: TGTGCCAGCAGCGTAAGACAGGGGGGTGGCTACACCTTC
CDR3aa: CASSVRQGGGYTF
j_gene: TRBJ1-2
v_gene: TRBV9
abundance: NA
d_gene: TRBD1
len: 13

CDR3nt: TGTGCCATCAGTGAGCAGGGTACAGGAAACACCATATATTTT
CDR3aa: CAISEQGTGNTIYF
j_gene: TRBJ1-3
v_gene: TRBV10-3
abundance: few
d_gene: NA
len: 14

CDR3nt: TGTGCCAGCAGTTCGGAGCGGGAGGCCCCGCTGGCCAAAAACATTCAGTACTTC
CDR3aa: CASSSEREAPLAKNIQYF
j_gene: TRBJ2-4
v_gene: TRBV27
abundance: NA
d_gene: TRBD2
len: 18

CDR3nt: TGTGCCAGCAGCGCGACAGACTATGAGCAGTTCTTC
CDR3aa: CASSATDYEQFF
j_gene: TRBJ2-1
v_gene: TRBV9
abundance: few
d_gene: NA
len: 12

CDR3nt: TGTGCCAGCAGCTCCCATGGACTAGCCCGAGACTACGAGCAGTACTTC
CDR3aa: CASSSHGLARDYEQYF
j_gene: TRBJ2-7
v_gene: TRBV7-9
abundance: many
d_gene: TRBD2
len: 16

CDR3nt: TGTGCCAGCAGTACCGGGGGGGGGCTGGGGCAGCCCCAGCATTTT
CDR3aa: CASSTGGGLGQPQHF
j_gene: TRBJ1-5
v_gene: TRBV6-1
abundance: NA
d_gene: NA
len: 15

CDR3nt: TGTGCCAGCAGCTTGGGGCGAAGGACCACAGTGGAGCAGTTCTTC
CDR3aa: CASSLGRRTTVEQFF
j_gene: TRBJ2-1
v_gene: TRBV7-8
abundance: many
d_gene: NA
len: 15

CDR3nt: TGTGCCAGCAGCTTGCTAGCGGACACCGGGGAGCTGTTTTTT
CDR3aa: CASSLLADTGELFF
j_gene: TRBJ2-2
v_gene: TRBV7-9
abundance: many
d_gene: TRBD2
len: 14

CDR3nt: TGTGCCAGCGCATCTGCCGTTTTCTCTGGGGCCAACGTCCTGACTTTC
CDR3aa: CASASAVFSGANVLTF
j_gene: TRBJ2-6
v_gene: TRBV6-5
abundance: few
d_gene: NA
len: 16

CDR3nt: TGTGCCAGCACCTTTGAGCGGGAGTTTCCGGATACGCAGTATTTT
CDR3aa: CASTFEREFPDTQYF
j_gene: TRBJ2-3
v_gene: TRBV7-9
abundance: many
d_gene: TRBD2
len: 15

CDR3nt: TGCGCCAGCAGCATCCACCGTCGACAGGGAGAGACCCAGTACTTC
CDR3aa: CASSIHRRQGETQYF
j_gene: TRBJ2-5
v_gene: TRBV5-1
abundance: NA
d_gene: TRBD1
len: 15

CDR3nt: TGTGCCAGCAGCCAAGATCCTAGCGGGAGGATCTCCTACAATGAGCAGTTCTTC
CDR3aa: CASSQDPSGRISYNEQFF
j_gene: TRBJ2-1
v_gene: TRBV4-2
abundance: few
d_gene: TRBD2
len: 18

CDR3nt: TGTGCCATCAGCCAGACTAGCGGAGACAATGAGCAGTTCTTC
CDR3aa: CAISQTSGDNEQFF
j_gene: TRBJ2-1
v_gene: TRBV10-3
abundance: many
d_gene: TRBD2
len: 14

CDR3nt: TGTGCCAGCAGCGTTCCATTAGCGGGAGGGACCAATTCCGGGGAGCTGTTTTTT
CDR3aa: CASSVPLAGGTNSGELFF
j_gene: TRBJ2-2
v_gene: TRBV9
abundance: few
d_gene: TRBD2
len: 18

CDR3nt: TGTGCCAGTAATAGAGGGGCTAGCGGGAGGGCCCGACTTTCAACAGATACGCAGTATTTT
CDR3aa: CASNRGASGRARLSTDTQYF
j_gene: TRBJ2-3
v_gene: TRBV19
abundance: NA
d_gene: TRBD2
len: 20

CDR3nt: TGCAGTGTAAGGGGCGAGAGCTCCTACAATGAGCAGTTCTTC
CDR3aa: CSVRGESSYNEQFF
j_gene: TRBJ2-1
v_gene: TRBV20-1
abundance: few
d_gene: NA
len: 14

CDR3nt: TGTGCCAGCAGTTTGGTAGGGGCAGTTCAGCCCCAGCATTTT
CDR3aa: CASSLVGAVQPQHF
j_gene: TRBJ1-5
v_gene: TRBV27
abundance: many
d_gene: NA
len: 14

CDR3nt: TGTGCCAGCAGTTGGCGGGAGGGCCCCTACGAGCAGTACTTC
CDR3aa: CASSWREGPYEQYF
j_gene: TRBJ2-7
v_gene: TRBV7-9
abundance: many
d_gene: TRBD2
len: 14

CDR3nt: TGCAGTGCTAGAGTTGCGGGGCGGAATGAGCAGTTCTTC
CDR3aa: CSARVAGRNEQFF
j_gene: TRBJ2-1
v_gene: TRBV20-1
abundance: many
d_gene: NA
len: 13

CDR3nt: TGTGCCAGCAGCTTGGCGGGAACAGTCTTCGAGCAGTACTTC
CDR3aa: CASSLAGTVFEQYF
j_gene: TRBJ2-7
v_gene: TRBV5-5
abundance: many
d_gene: NA
len: 14

CDR3nt: TGTGCCAGCAGTTCCAGCTCCTATAATTCACCCCTCCACTTT
CDR3aa: CASSSSSYNSPLHF
j_gene: TRBJ1-6
v_gene: TRBV12-3/TRBV12-4
abundance: many
d_gene: NA
len: 14

CDR3nt: TGTGCCAGTAGTATCGCGTCAGGGCCCTTCTACGAGCAGTACTTC
CDR3aa: CASSIASGPFYEQYF
j_gene: TRBJ2-7
v_gene: TRBV19
abundance: NA
d_gene: NA
len: 15

CDR3nt: TGTGCCAGCAGTCCTCCGGACAGGGGTGGCTACACCTTC
CDR3aa: CASSPPDRGGYTF
j_gene: TRBJ1-2
v_gene: TRBV28
abundance: many
d_gene: TRBD1
len: 13

CDR3nt: TGTGCCAGCAGCGCCTGGGGGGGCGCCGGCACTGAAGCTTTCTTT
CDR3aa: CASSAWGGAGTEAFF
j_gene: TRBJ1-1
v_gene: TRBV5-6
abundance: NA
d_gene: NA
len: 15

CDR3nt: TGTGCCAGCACCAGAATTCAGGGGTACACTGAAGCTTTCTTT
CDR3aa: CASTRIQGYTEAFF
j_gene: TRBJ1-1
v_gene: TRBV12-3/TRBV12-4
abundance: many
d_gene: NA
len: 14

CDR3nt: TGCGCCAGCAGCCCCGGACAGGGGAGAGTAGAGGGCTACACCTTC
CDR3aa: CASSPGQGRVEGYTF
j_gene: TRBJ1-2
v_gene: TRBV5-1
abundance: many
d_gene: TRBD1
len: 15

CDR3nt: TGTGCCAGTAGTATACCAGGACAGGGGACGGTAAAACTGTTTTTT
CDR3aa: CASSIPGQGTVKLFF
j_gene: TRBJ1-4
v_gene: TRBV19
abundance: NA
d_gene: TRBD1
len: 15

CDR3nt: TGTGCCAGCAGCGTAGATTGGGGTTATAATTCACCCCTCCACTTT
CDR3aa: CASSVDWGYNSPLHF
j_gene: TRBJ1-6
v_gene: TRBV9
abundance: few
d_gene: NA
len: 15

CDR3nt: TGTGCCAGCAGTTTACTCGGAGGACAGGGTAATCAGCCCCAGCATTTT
CDR3aa: CASSLLGGQGNQPQHF
j_gene: TRBJ1-5
v_gene: TRBV28
abundance: many
d_gene: TRBD1
len: 16

CDR3nt: TGCAGTGCTCCTAGCGGGAGGACAGATACGCAGTATTTT
CDR3aa: CSAPSGRTDTQYF
j_gene: TRBJ2-3
v_gene: TRBV20-1
abundance: many
d_gene: TRBD2
len: 13

CDR3nt: TGCAGTGCTAGTGGGGGACTAGCGGGCGGACAAGAGACCCAGTACTTC
CDR3aa: CSASGGLAGGQETQYF
j_gene: TRBJ2-5
v_gene: TRBV20-1
abundance: NA
d_gene: TRBD2
len: 16

CDR3nt: TGTGCCAGCAGTTTAAACGTCGGACTAGCCAAAAACATTCAGTACTTC
CDR3aa: CASSLNVGLAKNIQYF
j_gene: TRBJ2-4
v_gene: TRBV27
abundance: few
d_gene: NA
len: 16

CDR3nt: TGTGCCACCAGCAGAGATTTGGAGGGCTACGAGCAGTACTTC
CDR3aa: CATSRDLEGYEQYF
j_gene: TRBJ2-7
v_gene: TRBV15
abundance: many
d_gene: NA
len: 14

CDR3nt: TGTGCCAGCAGCCAGCCCAGGGTTCGGGGTAAAGAAAAACTGTTTTTT
CDR3aa: CASSQPRVRGKEKLFF
j_gene: TRBJ1-4
v_gene: TRBV3-1
abundance: many
d_gene: NA
len: 16

CDR3nt: TGTGCCAGCAGTACCCGGACAGGGGACTATGGCTACACCTTC
CDR3aa: CASSTRTGDYGYTF
j_gene: TRBJ1-2
v_gene: TRBV28
abundance: NA
d_gene: TRBD1
len: 14